These 9 T cell receptor beta chains were sequenced from one sample in a study of persistence of HIV-infected CD4 T cells. No cognate antigen is known for these TCRs. Anti-CD3/anti-CD28 beads served as a nonspecific positive control stimulus. Sorting selected CD4+ T cells upregulating both CD40 ligand and CD69. The libraries were made with immunoSEQ version 4 in survey mode. Clones were read by immunoSEQ multiplex PCR, and TCRdb kept only the in-frame ones, dropping some. The sample has approximately 46,000 clones, over 80% seen once. Sample: CD4+ T cells sorted from PBMCs after roughly 20-hour stimulation, taken from a patient who received antiretroviral therapy. The receptors shown here come from an adult woman with HIV who was CMV-seropositive.

The chain links TRBV28 to TRBJ1-2, with TRBD1 as a possible D gene (5 bases). With 2 bases removed from V and 2 bases from J, the gap between germline ends came to 12 bases. The germline gives CDR1 MDHEN, CDR2 SYDVKM. The CDR3 sequence is 15 residues long. The CDR3 DNA sequence: TGTGCCAGCAGTTTAACGGGACGATCAAACTATGGCTACACCTTC. This encodes CASSLTGRSNYGYTF.

CDR3 nucleotide sequence: TGTGCCAGCAGCTTAGAGGGGACAGGGGCCGGCACAGATACGCAGTATTTT. Protein sequence: CASSLEGTGAGTDTQYF. The V call is TRBV7-2, the J call TRBJ2-3, with TRBD1 matching over 10 bases. CDR1 SGHTA and CDR2 FQGNSA come from the germline V gene. The trim removed 1 base at V and 1 base at J, leaving 5 bases unmatched. The CDR3 is 17 residues long.

V and J are TRBV13 and TRBJ1-1; D perhaps matches TRBD1 (5 bases). Germline V gene data show CDR1 as PRHDT and CDR2 as FYEKMQ (reference sequence). The V gene lost 5 bases and the J gene lost 5 bases, with 21 bases spanning the gap. The CDR3 consists of 16 residues. As DNA, the CDR3 is TGTGCCAGCAGCCCGGGGACGGTTCGCAGCCAGACTGAAGCTTTCTTT. Translating it yields CASSPGTVRSQTEAFF.

For the CDR3, the DNA is TGTGCCAGCACGGATACAGGGGGAAGTCAGCCCCAGCATTTT. Its translation is CASTDTGGSQPQHF. The V gene is TRBV6-5, the J gene TRBJ1-5, with 8 bases identical to TRBD1. This CDR3 contains 14 residues. V lost 7 bases and J lost 6; bases outside the gene matches: 8. Germline lookup yields CDR1 MNHEY and CDR2 SVGAGI.

This chain links TRBV18 with TRBJ2-5; TRBD1 might be the D (6 bases). In germline, CDR1 is KGHSH, CDR2 LQKENI. Trimming removed 3 bases at V and 6 bases at J, with 17 bases between. The CDR3 covers 15 residues. The CDR3 DNA sequence: TGTGCCAGCTCACCGCCCTCCACAGGGAGAAAGACCCAGTACTTC. Its translation is CASSPPSTGRKTQYF. The full variable domain, its missing parts supplied by reference TRBV18 and TRBJ2-5, is NAGVMQNPRHLVRRRGQEARLRCSPMKGHSHVYWYRQLPEEGLKFMVYLQKENIIDESGMPKERFSAEFPKEGPSILRIQQVVRGDSAAYFCASSPPSTGRKTQYFGPGTRLLVL.

The chain recombines TRBV28 with TRBJ2-3, with a tentative D call TRBD2 (5 bases). Germline V gene sequence: CDR1 MDHEN, CDR2 SYDVKM. This CDR3 spans 15 amino acids. V lost 0 bases, J lost 2 bases, and 9 bases lay in between. Written as DNA, the CDR3 is TGTGCCAGCAGTTTATGGACTAAGACCACAGATACGCAGTATTTT. It is translated as CASSLWTKTTDTQYF. Variable domain in full (rest from reference TRBV28 and TRBJ2-3): DVKVTQSSRYLVKRTGEKVFLECVQDMDHENMFWYRQDPGLGLRLIYFSYDVKMKEKGDIPEGYSVSREKKERFSLILESASTNQTSMYLCASSLWTKTTDTQYFGPGTRLTVL.

This clone was detected once. The V call is TRBV18, the J call TRBJ1-4; tentatively, D is TRBD1 (5 bases). The CDR3 consists of 15 residues. Trimming removed 3 bases at V and 0 bases at J, with 8 bases between. Germline V gives CDR1 KGHSH, CDR2 LQKENI. The CDR3 bases are TGTGCCAGCTCACCCCGGGACGCAACTAATGAAAAACTGTTTTTT. Amino acids: CASSPRDATNEKLFF.

The chain combines TRBV28 with TRBJ2-6, with 7 bases lining up with TRBD1. Germline V CDR1 and CDR2: MDHEN, SYDVKM. The CDR3 spans 15 residues. V dropped 4 bases and J dropped 0; count of bases not matched to a gene: 0. CDR3 nucleotide sequence: TGTGCCAGCAGTTACAGGGGCTCTGGGGCCAACGTCCTGACTTTC. It translates to CASSYRGSGANVLTF.

This sequence joins TRBV4-3 and TRBJ2-3; TRBD2 agrees at 8 bases. J lost 0 bases, V lost 4 bases, and 0 bases had no gene match. The CDR3 sequence is 14 residues long. The germline V gene encodes CDR1 LGHNA and CDR2 YSLEER. CDR3 loop: CASSPGGSTDTQYF. The CDR3 nucleotides read TGCGCCAGCAGCCCGGGGGGGAGCACAGATACGCAGTATTTT.